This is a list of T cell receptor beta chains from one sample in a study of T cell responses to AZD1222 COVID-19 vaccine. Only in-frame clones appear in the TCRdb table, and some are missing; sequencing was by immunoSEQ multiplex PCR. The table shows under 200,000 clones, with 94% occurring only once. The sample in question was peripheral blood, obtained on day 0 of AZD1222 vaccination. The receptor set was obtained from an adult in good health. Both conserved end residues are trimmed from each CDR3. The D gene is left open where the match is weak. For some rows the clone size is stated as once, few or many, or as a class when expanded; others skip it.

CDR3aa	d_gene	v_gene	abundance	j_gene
ASSEAAGTEAF	-	TRBV12-3/TRBV12-4	-	TRBJ1-1
AGTGSREEAF	TRBD1	TRBV30	-	TRBJ1-1
AVDVRGVSYEQY	-	TRBV2	once	TRBJ2-7
ASRRTEGPAEAF	-	TRBV6-1	-	TRBJ1-1
ASSAGSNNEQF	-	TRBV6-4	-	TRBJ2-1
ASTARRDGLNQPQH	-	TRBV19	once	TRBJ1-5
ASSPGRITDTQY	-	TRBV5-8	-	TRBJ2-3
ASSERGRHQPQH	-	TRBV2	-	TRBJ1-5
ASSLRAADTEAF	-	TRBV5-1	once	TRBJ1-1
SASLGAGNTIY	-	TRBV20-1	-	TRBJ1-3
ASSMPPGSQGSNQPQH	-	TRBV19	-	TRBJ1-5
ASNPPWGTSGSKNEQF	TRBD2	TRBV6-2/TRBV6-3	-	TRBJ2-1
ASSSDRDKVPKDTQY	-	TRBV13	-	TRBJ2-3
ASSFGGRNTEAF	-	TRBV28	-	TRBJ1-1
ASSSPALETHNEQF	-	TRBV28	-	TRBJ2-1
ASSLGTKDNEQF	-	TRBV5-1	-	TRBJ2-1
ATQTDYSNQPQH	-	TRBV28	-	TRBJ1-5